This T cell receptor (beta chain) was identified during a study of blood T cell repertoires in COVID-19. Study-level information: The study drew acute and convalescent COVID-19 samples from the United States, Italy and Spain.

V shed 2 bases, J shed 4 bases, and the junction held 13 bases outside the gene matches. The CDR3 covers 18 residues. The germline gives CDR1 SNHLY, CDR2 FYNNEI. In the original processing: Reference gene primer amplification yielded estimated nucleated cell counts. The data were produced by immunoSEQ multiplex PCR, yet TCRdb's version contains in-frame clones alone and is incomplete. That table furnishes V, J and clone size, whereas the DNA furnished D and trimming. The repertoire holds around 300,000 clones, with about 90% as singletons. Sequenced material: peripheral blood. V gene TRBV2 combines with J gene TRBJ2-2, with 7 positions matching TRBD2. The receptor was derived from a man aged 18 to 35 with active or convalescent COVID-19. The CDR3 nucleotides read TGTGCCAGCAGTGAACGGGGGAGGGCCCTAGACTTCACCGGGGAGCTGTTTTTT. As protein: CASSERGRALDFTGELFF.